This T cell receptor (beta chain) originates from a study of vaccination effects on CD4 cells after COVID-19. Trimming stripped 2 bases from V and 4 bases from J, with 15 bases between. The V gene's germline CDR1 is SGHKS and CDR2 YYEKEE (reference sequence). CDR3 length equals 15 residues. Here immunoSEQ multiplex PCR was the method, and the copy in TCRdb shows in-frame clones only, minus some. This table holds some 68,000 clones, roughly 78% found once. Remarks on this clone: Its antigen is undetermined.

Antigen-specific CD4+ T cells were expanded (with viral peptide pools) by the ViraFEST assay ahead of sequencing. Following an approximately eleven-day culture, CD4+ T cells were purified. Recipients of the vaccine had no prior SARS-CoV-2 infection and negative nucleocapsid antibodies. Cultivation was performed at a few million PBMC per well with roughly 10 IU/ml IL-2 and about 10 ug/ml peptides added. Points from the study as a whole: Vaccine-induced clones in healthy vaccinees cross-reacted with common cold coronaviruses in only 1 of 255 cases. Marked clonal contraction of infection- and vaccine-induced clones was seen late after vaccination.

The sequence came from a human donor who received a COVID-19 vaccine. Source: CD4+ T cells from PBMCs cultured with HCoV-OC43 spike peptides, taken before COVID-19 vaccination. The sample's subset: HCoV-OC43 spike overlapping peptide pool stimulation. The rearrangement joins TRBV5-5 to TRBJ2-5, with D perhaps matching TRBD1 (5 bases). CDR3 in DNA: TGTGCCAGCAGCTTCGGAAGGGGCCCGCCAGAGACCCAGTACTTC. Amino acid sequence: CASSFGRGPPETQYF. The full variable domain, in which reference TRBV5-5 and TRBJ2-5 provide the parts outside the CDR3, is DAGVTQSPTHLIKTRGQQVTLRCSPISGHKSVSWYQQVLGQGPQFIFQYYEKEERGRGNFPDRFSARQFPNYSSELNVNALLLGDSALYLCASSFGRGPPETQYFGPGTRLLVL.